This T cell receptor (beta chain) was obtained from a study of T cell repertoires in cytomegalovirus infection. TCRdb reanalysed the reads using MiXCR and keeps one entry per CDR3 protein. Of hundreds of thousands of distinct CDR3 sequences in the sample, under 45% were seen once. This clonotype was counted between two and nine times. Its antigen is as yet unknown. The ends were cut back, 6 bases at V and 5 bases at J, with 19 bases in the middle. This CDR3 region has 16 residues. This sequence was found in a human donor in good health (CMV status not recorded). Some clones in this sample may be carry-over from other donors' samples. The rearrangement links TRBV12-3 or TRBV12-4 to TRBJ1-4, with D maybe TRBD1 (6 bases). The starting material was cultured PBMCs, obtained from culture after CMV antigen stimulation. DNA of the CDR3: TGTGCCAGCAGCTTTCCGACGACAGGACAAAATGAAAAACTGTTTTTT. This gives the protein CASSFPTTGQNEKLFF.